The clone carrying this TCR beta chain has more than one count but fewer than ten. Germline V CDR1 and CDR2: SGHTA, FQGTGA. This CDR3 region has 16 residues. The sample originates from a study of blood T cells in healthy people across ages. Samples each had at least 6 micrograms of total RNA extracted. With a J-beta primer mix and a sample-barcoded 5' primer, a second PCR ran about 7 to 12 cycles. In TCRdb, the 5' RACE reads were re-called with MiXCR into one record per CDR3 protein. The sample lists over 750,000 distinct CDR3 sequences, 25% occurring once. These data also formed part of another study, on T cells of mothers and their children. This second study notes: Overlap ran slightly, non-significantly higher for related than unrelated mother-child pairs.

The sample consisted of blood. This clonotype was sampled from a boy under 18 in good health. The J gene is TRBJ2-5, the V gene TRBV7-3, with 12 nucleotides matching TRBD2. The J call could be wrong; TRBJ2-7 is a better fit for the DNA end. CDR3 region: CASSLRLTSGRYEQYF. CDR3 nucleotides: TGTGCCAGCAGCTTGCGCCTGACTAGCGGGAGATACGAGCAGTACTTC.